The T cell receptor (beta chain) described here comes from a study of OX40 agonist ivuxolimab in advanced cancers. Study-wide background: Ivuxolimab, an antibody that agonizes OX40 (CD134), was administered to the patients. Study-level findings and limits: The antigens recognized by the expanded peripheral T cells, that is their antigen specificity, were not determined. Certain nonresponding patients likewise had low normalized T-cell clonal expansion.

The repertoire was sequenced with immunoSEQ multiplex PCR; TCRdb's copy has only in-frame clones and lacks some. The sample contains around 75,000 clones, roughly 86% of which appear only once. The germline gives CDR1 SGHVS, CDR2 FQNEAQ. The CDR3 extends over 13 amino acids. V was cut by 0 bases and J by 5 bases, with 5 bases left in between. This clone was seen once. Its antigen is unidentified. This clonotype originated in an adult with an advanced solid tumor such as melanoma, head and neck, liver or kidney cancer. The chain uses TRBV7-8 and TRBJ2-1; no definite D call. The material sequenced was CD4+ or CD8+ T cells sorted from blood, taken in a trial of the OX40 agonist ivuxolimab. CDR3 bases: TGTGCCAGCAGCTTAGCTCATCACAATGAGCAGTTCTTC. It specifies CASSLAHHNEQFF.